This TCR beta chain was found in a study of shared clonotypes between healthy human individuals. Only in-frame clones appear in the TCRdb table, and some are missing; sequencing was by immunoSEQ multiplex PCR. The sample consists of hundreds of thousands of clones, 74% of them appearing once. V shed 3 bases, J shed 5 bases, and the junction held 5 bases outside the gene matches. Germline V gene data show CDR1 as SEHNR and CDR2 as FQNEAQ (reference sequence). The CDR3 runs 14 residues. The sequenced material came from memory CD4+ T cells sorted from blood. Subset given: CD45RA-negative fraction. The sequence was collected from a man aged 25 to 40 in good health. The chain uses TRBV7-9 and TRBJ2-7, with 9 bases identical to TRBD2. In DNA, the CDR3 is TGTGCCAGCAGCTTTAGCGGGAGCAACGACGAGCAGTACTTC. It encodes CASSFSGSNDEQYF.